These 8 T cell receptor beta chains originate from one sample sequenced in a study of PD-1 blockade in classical Hodgkin lymphoma (dated by TCRdb to 2020 to 2021). This specimen's time point label, per the study, means: cycle 4 day 1 (C4D1), after six to seven weeks of nivolumab. Relapse after autologous stem cell transplantation had occurred in all trial patients, and cohorts A, B and C were distinguished by prior brentuximab vedotin exposure. Libraries were built with the immunoSEQ multiplex PCR assay. Not all clones reach the TCRdb copy of this immuneACCESS table, which keeps in-frame sequences only. Checked studies attribute under half of the gap to unresolved V genes and leave the rest unexplained. The sample has under 40,000 clones on record, about four fifths of them singletons. The ten most abundant clones make up 15% to 20% of the sample. Specimen: peripheral blood mononuclear cells (PBMCs), collected before the fourth cycle of nivolumab. Receptor source: a human donor with classical Hodgkin lymphoma.

This clone came up once. CDR3 coding DNA: TGTGCCAGCGCGGGTGCGGGGGGCAGAGATACCGGGGAGCTGTTTTTT. Protein product: CASAGAGGRDTGELFF. The J gene is TRBJ2-2, the V gene TRBV9; 8 nucleotides match TRBD2. The CDR3 has 16 residues. V shed 7 bases, J shed 5 bases, and the junction held 13 bases outside the gene matches. CDR1 and CDR2 (germline): SGDLS, YYNGEE.

CDR3 sequence: CASSLFGGSGANVLTF. CDR3 DNA sequence: TGTGCCAGCAGCTTGTTCGGGGGCTCTGGGGCCAACGTCCTGACTTTC. This chain links TRBV5-5 with TRBJ2-6; D may be TRBD2 (6 bases). Trimming removed 1 base at V and 0 bases at J, with 8 bases between. CDR3 length: 16 residues. The germline gives CDR1 SGHKS, CDR2 YYEKEE (reference sequence).

The rearrangement links TRBV27 to TRBJ2-1, with 12 bases aligning to TRBD2. Germline CDR1 and CDR2: MNHEY and SMNVEV (reference sequence). The ends lost 6 bases at V and 7 bases at J; junction bases unmatched: 7. CDR3 length equals 15 residues. CDR3 amino acids: CASRRLAGVRNEQFF. In DNA form, the CDR3 reads TGTGCCAGCAGGAGACTAGCGGGAGTTCGGAATGAGCAGTTCTTC.

The J gene is TRBJ2-7, the V gene TRBV5-5, with D perhaps TRBD1 (6 bases). Trimming pared 4 bases from V and 5 bases from J, leaving 19 bases between. The CDR3 sequence is 15 residues long. Germline CDR1 is SGHKS and CDR2 is YYEKEE (reference sequence). The CDR3 DNA is TGTGCCAGCAGCGTGATAGGGGGACGGACGGACGAGCAGTACTTC. It codes for CASSVIGGRTDEQYF.

This clone showed up just a few times. The genes are TRBV5-1 and TRBJ1-4, with D possibly TRBD1 on 6 matching bases. Trimming stripped 0 bases from V and 8 bases from J, with 11 bases between. Germline lookup yields CDR1 SGHRS and CDR2 YFSETQ. The CDR3 contains 14 residues. CDR3 in DNA: TGCGCCAGCAGCTTGGCCCAGGGGCAAGAAAAACTGTTTTTT. Translating gives CASSLAQGQEKLFF. The whole variable domain, remainder taken from reference TRBV5-1 and TRBJ1-4, is KAGVTQTPRYLIKTRGQQVTLSCSPISGHRSVSWYQQTPGQGLQFLFEYFSETQRNKGNFPGRFSGRQFSNSRSEMNVSTLELGDSALYLCASSLAQGQEKLFFGSGTQLSVL.

The rearrangement joins TRBV29-1 to TRBJ1-2, with D perhaps matching TRBD1 (6 bases). The CDR3 consists of 13 residues. CDR1 and CDR2 (germline): SQVTM, ANQGSEA. V shed 2 bases and J shed 5 bases, with 12 bases lying between them. The CDR3 region has the DNA TGCAGCGTTGAAAAGCTAACAGGGTATGGCTACACCTTC. Translated, it gives CSVEKLTGYGYTF.

V is TRBV28 and J is TRBJ2-4; maybe TRBD2 (5 bases). Germline lookup yields CDR1 MDHEN and CDR2 SYDVKM. V was cut by 1 base and J by 15 bases, with 13 bases left in between. The length of the CDR3 is 12 residues. The CDR3 here is CASSLSAGAWYF. The CDR3, as DNA: TGTGCCAGCAGTTTATCGGCGGGCGCATGGTACTTC.

This chain joins TRBV6-1 and TRBJ1-1; D uncertain. The CDR3 is made up of 13 amino acids. CDR1 is MNHNS and CDR2 is SASEGT in the germline V gene. V lost 6 bases and J 1 base, leaving 9 bases between the germline ends. CDR3 sequence: CASSFARNTEAFF. CDR3 nucleotide sequence: TGTGCCAGCAGCTTCGCGAGGAACACTGAAGCTTTCTTT.